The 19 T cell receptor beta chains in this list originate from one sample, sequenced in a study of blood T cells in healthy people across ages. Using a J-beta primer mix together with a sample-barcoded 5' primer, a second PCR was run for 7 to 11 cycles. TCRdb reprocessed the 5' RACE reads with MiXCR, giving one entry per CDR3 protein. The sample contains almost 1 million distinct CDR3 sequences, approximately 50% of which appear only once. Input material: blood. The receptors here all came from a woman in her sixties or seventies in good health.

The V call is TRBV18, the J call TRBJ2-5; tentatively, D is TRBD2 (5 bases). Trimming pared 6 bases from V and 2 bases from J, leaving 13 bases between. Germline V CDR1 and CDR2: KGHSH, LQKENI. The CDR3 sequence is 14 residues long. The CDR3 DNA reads TGTGCCAGCTCGGAAGCGGAGCCTCAAGAGACCCAGTACTTC. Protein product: CASSEAEPQETQYF. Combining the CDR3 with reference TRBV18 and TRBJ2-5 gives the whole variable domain NAGVMQNPRHLVRRRGQEARLRCSPMKGHSHVYWYRQLPEEGLKFMVYLQKENIIDESGMPKERFSAEFPKEGPSILRIQQVVRGDSAAYFCASSEAEPQETQYFGPGTRLLVL.

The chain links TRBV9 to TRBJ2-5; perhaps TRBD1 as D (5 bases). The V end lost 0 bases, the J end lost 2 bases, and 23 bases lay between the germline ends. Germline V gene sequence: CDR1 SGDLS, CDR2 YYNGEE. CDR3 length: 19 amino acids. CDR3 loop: CASSVEGLGLIFSQETQYF. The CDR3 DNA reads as TGTGCCAGCAGCGTAGAGGGGTTGGGGCTGATCTTCTCTCAAGAGACCCAGTACTTC. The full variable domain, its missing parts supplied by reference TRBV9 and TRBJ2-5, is DSGVTQTPKHLITATGQRVTLRCSPRSGDLSVYWYQQSLDQGLQFLIQYYNGEERAKGNILERFSAQQFPDLHSELNLSSLELGDSALYFCASSVEGLGLIFSQETQYFGPGTRLLVL.

The CDR3 spells CASREPLRQASTDTQYF. DNA of the CDR3: TGTGCCAGCAGGGAACCCTTAAGACAGGCTAGCACAGATACGCAGTATTTT. The chain combines TRBV2 with TRBJ2-3; TRBD1 might be the D (6 bases). Germline V lookup: CDR1 SNHLY, CDR2 FYNNEI. This CDR3 has 17 amino acids. V was shortened by 6 bases and J by 0 bases, with 19 bases between the two germline ends.

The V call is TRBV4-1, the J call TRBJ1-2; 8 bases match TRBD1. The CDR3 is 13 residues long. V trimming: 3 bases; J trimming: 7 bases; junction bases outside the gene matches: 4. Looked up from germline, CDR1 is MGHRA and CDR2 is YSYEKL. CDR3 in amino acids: CASSQTGVGGYTF. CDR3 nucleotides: TGCGCCAGCAGCCAGACAGGGGTTGGTGGCTACACCTTC.

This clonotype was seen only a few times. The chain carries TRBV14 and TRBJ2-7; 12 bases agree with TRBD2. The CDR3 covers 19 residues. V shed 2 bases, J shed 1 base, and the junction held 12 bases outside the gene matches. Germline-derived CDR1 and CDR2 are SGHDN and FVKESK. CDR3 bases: TGTGCCAGCAGCCAAACTATCTGGACTAGCGGGAAGGGTTCCTACGAGCAGTACTTC. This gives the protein CASSQTIWTSGKGSYEQYF. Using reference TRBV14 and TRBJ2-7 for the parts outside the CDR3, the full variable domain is EAGVTQFPSHSVIEKGQTVTLRCDPISGHDNLYWYRRVMGKEIKFLLHFVKESKQDESGMPNNRFLAERTGGTYSTLKVQPAELEDSGVYFCASSQTIWTSGKGSYEQYFGPGTRLTVT.

DNA for the CDR3: TGTGCCCGGGACGGATACAATGAGCAGTTCTTC. This sequence encodes CARDGYNEQFF. The rearrangement joins TRBV30 to TRBJ2-1; TRBD1 or TRBD2 may be the D gene (5 bases each). This CDR3 is 11 amino acids long. Germline loops: CDR1 GTSNPN, CDR2 SVGIG (reference sequence). The V end was cut by 8 bases, the J end by 4 bases, with 9 bases between. The full variable domain, its missing parts supplied by reference TRBV30 and TRBJ2-1, is SQTIHQWPATLVQPVGSPLSLECTVEGTSNPNLYWYRQAAGRGLQLLFYSVGIGQISSEVPQNLSASRPQDRQFILSSKKLLLSDSGFYLCARDGYNEQFFGPGTRLTVL.

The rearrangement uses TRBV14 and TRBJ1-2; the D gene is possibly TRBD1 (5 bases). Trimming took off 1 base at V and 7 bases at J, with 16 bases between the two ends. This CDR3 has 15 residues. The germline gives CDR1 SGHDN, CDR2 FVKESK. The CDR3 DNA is TGTGCCAGCAGCCAAGTCTGGGGGAACGTGGGTGGCTACACCTTC. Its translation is CASSQVWGNVGGYTF.

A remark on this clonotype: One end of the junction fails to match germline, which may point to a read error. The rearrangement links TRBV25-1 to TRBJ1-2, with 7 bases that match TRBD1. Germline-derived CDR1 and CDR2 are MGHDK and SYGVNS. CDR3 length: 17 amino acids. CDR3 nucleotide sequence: TGTGCCAGCAGTTCAATTTTAGGGGGCGATACGAAATATGGCTGCACCTTC. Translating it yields CASSSILGGDTKYGCTF.

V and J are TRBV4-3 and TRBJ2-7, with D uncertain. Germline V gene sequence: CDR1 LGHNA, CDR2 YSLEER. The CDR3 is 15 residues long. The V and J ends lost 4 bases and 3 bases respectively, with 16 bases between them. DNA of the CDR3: TGCGCCAGCAGCCTCGGCCATACCTCGAACTACGAGCAGTACTTC. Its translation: CASSLGHTSNYEQYF.

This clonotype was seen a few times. The CDR3 coding sequence is TGTGCCACGGAGCGGGAGGGCCGAGAGGAGACCCAGTACTTC. This encodes CATEREGREETQYF. The V call is TRBV6-2 or TRBV6-3, the J call TRBJ2-5; 10 nucleotides agree with TRBD2. The CDR3 extends over 14 amino acids. Germline V gives CDR1 MNHEY, CDR2 SVGEGT. With V trimmed by 10 bases and J by 5 bases, 10 bases remained unmatched.

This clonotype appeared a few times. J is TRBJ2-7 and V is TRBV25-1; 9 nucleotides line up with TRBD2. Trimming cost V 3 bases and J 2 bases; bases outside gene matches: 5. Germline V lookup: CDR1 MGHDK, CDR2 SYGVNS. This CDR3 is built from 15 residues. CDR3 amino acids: CASSELSGSTYEQYF. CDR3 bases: TGTGCCAGCAGTGAGCTTAGCGGGAGTACCTACGAGCAGTACTTC.

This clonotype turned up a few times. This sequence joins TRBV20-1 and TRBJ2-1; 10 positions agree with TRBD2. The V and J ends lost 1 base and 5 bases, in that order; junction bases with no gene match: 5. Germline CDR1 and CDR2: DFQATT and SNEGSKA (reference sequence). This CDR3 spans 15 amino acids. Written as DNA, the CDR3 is TGCAGTGCTAGAGGGAGGACTAGCGGCGACAATGAGCAGTTCTTC. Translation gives CSARGRTSGDNEQFF.

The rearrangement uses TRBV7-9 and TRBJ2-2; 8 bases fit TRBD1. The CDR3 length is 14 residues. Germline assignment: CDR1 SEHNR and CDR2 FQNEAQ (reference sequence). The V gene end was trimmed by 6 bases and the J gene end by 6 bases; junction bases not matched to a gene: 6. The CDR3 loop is CASSKRQGPGELFF. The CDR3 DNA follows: TGTGCCAGCAGTAAAAGACAGGGGCCCGGGGAGCTGTTTTTT.

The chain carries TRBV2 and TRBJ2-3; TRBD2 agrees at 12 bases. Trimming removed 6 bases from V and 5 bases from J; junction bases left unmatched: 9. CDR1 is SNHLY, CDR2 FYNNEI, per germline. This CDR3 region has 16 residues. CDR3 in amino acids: CASSERLAGEGDTQYF. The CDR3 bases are TGTGCCAGCAGCGAGAGACTAGCGGGAGAGGGAGATACGCAGTATTTT.

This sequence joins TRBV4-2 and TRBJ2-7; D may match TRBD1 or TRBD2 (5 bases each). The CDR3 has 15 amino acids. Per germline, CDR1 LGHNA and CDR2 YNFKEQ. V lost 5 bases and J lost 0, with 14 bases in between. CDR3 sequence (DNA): TGTGCCAGCAGCAAGCCCGGGACCACCTCCTACGAGCAGTACTTC. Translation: CASSKPGTTSYEQYF.

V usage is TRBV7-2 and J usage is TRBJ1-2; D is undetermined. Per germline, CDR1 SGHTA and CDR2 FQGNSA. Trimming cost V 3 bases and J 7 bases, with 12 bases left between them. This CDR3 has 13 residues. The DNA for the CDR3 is TGTGCCAGCAGCTTGATTACCGACTTTGGCTACACCTTC. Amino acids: CASSLITDFGYTF.

CDR3: CASSLMASGRAGPYEQYF. In nucleotides, the CDR3 is TGTGCCAGCAGCTTAATGGCTAGCGGGAGGGCCGGACCCTACGAGCAGTACTTC. The chain is built from TRBV7-9 and TRBJ2-7; 12 bases are shared with TRBD2. Germline V gives CDR1 SEHNR, CDR2 FQNEAQ (reference sequence). The CDR3 consists of 18 residues. The V gene end was trimmed by 2 bases and the J gene end by 2 bases; junction bases not matched to a gene: 10.

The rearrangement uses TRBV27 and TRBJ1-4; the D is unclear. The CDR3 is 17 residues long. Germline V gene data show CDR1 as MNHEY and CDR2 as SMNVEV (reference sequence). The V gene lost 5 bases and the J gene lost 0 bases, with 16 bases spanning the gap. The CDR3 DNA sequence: TGTGCCAGCAGTCTGGGCAGCCCCAGCGCAACTAATGAAAAACTGTTTTTT. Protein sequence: CASSLGSPSATNEKLFF.

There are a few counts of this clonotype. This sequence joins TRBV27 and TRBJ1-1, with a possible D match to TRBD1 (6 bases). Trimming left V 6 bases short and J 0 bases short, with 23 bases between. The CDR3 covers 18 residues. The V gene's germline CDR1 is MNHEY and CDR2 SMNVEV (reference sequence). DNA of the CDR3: TGTGCCAGCAGCACGATCGGCAGGGGAGGGTACATGAACACTGAAGCTTTCTTT. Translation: CASSTIGRGGYMNTEAFF.